A single TCR beta chain is shown here with its context. The antigen is not known. This sample was included in a study of immune evolution from preneoplasia to lung adenocarcinoma. General study points: Highest clonality occurred in KRAS-mutant, not EGFR-mutant or double wild-type, nodules. Normal lung had highest clonality; later lesions appeared denser, more diverse.

Germline CDR1 reads SEHNR; CDR2 reads FQNEAQ (reference sequence). V lost 4 bases and J lost 7, with 7 bases in between. This CDR3 spans 12 amino acids. Patient tissue came from resections in Japan or China, 2014–2017. Profiled with immunoSEQ multiplex PCR; TCRdb holds only in-frame clones, not every one. The sample includes about 4,400 clones, about nine tenths of them seen just once. The TCR sequence derives from an older donor with lung adenocarcinoma. The chain is built from TRBV7-9 and TRBJ1-4, with D perhaps matching TRBD1 (5 bases). The sequencing input was FFPE minimally invasive lung adenocarcinoma tissue. The CDR3 coding sequence is TGTGCCAGCAGCTCTACAGGTGAAAAACTGTTTTTT. It codes for CASSSTGEKLFF.